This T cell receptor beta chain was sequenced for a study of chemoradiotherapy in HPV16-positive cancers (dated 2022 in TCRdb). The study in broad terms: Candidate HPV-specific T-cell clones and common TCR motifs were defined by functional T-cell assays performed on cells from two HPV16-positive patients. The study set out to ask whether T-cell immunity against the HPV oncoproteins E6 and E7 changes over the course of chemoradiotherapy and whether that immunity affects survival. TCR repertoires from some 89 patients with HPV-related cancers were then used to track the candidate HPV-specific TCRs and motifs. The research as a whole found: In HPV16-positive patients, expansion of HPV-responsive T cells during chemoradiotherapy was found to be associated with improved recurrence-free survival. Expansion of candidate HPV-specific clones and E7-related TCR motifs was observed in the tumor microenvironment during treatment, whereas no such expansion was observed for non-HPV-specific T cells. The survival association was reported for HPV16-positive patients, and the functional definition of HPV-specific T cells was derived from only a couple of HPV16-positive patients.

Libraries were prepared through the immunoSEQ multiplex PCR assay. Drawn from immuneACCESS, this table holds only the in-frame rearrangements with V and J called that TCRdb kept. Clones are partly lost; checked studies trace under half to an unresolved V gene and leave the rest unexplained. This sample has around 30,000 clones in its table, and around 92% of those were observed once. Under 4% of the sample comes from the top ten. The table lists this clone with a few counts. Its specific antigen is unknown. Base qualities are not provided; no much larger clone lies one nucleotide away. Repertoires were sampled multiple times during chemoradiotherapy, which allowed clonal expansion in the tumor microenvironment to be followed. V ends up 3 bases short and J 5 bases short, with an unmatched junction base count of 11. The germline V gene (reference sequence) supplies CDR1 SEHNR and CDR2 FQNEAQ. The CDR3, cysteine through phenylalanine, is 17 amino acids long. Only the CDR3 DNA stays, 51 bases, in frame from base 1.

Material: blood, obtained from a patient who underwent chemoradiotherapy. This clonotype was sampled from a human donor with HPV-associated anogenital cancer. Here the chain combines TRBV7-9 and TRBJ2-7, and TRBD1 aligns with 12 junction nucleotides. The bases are TGTGCCAGCAGCTTTTGGGGAAACCGGGACAGGGGGCACGAGCAGTACTTC. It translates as CASSFWGNRDRGHEQYF.